The rows below give T cell receptor beta chains drawn from one sample of a study of cytotoxic CD8 clonotypes in ibrutinib-treated CLL. The data were produced by immunoSEQ multiplex PCR, yet TCRdb's version contains in-frame clones alone and is incomplete. The sample holds approximately 45,000 clones, approximately 70% seen once. Source: PBMCs, taken after 24 months of ibrutinib treatment. The receptors were sampled from a human donor with chronic lymphocytic leukemia. CDR3s leave out the opening cysteine and the closing phenylalanine or tryptophan.

j_gene | v_gene | CDR3aa
TRBJ1-5 | TRBV10-3 | AISESFGNQPQH
TRBJ2-7 | TRBV5-6 | ASSLDGGQASYEQY
TRBJ1-6 | TRBV19 | ASRKTGTNSPLH
TRBJ2-7 | TRBV5-1 | ASSWTGYEQY
TRBJ1-2 | TRBV7-2 | ASSSRGFIYGYT
TRBJ2-7 | TRBV5-1 | ASSLGTGTGGYEQY
TRBJ2-7 | TRBV7-2 | ASSSAAGEYEQY
TRBJ2-1 | TRBV5-8 | ASSWERASSYNEQF
TRBJ1-6 | TRBV4-1 | ASSQGGQVGWGSPLH
TRBJ1-1 | TRBV12-2 | ASRLASKTKGREEAF